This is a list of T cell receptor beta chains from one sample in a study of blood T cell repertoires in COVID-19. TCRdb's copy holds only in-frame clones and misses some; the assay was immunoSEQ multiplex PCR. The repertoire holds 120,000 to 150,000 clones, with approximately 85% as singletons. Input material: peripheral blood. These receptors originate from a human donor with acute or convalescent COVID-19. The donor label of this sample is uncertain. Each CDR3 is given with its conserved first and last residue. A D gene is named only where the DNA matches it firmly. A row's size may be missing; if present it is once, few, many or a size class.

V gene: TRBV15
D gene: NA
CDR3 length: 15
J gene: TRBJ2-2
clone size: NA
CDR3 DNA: TGTGCCACCAGCGCGGGACTTTCTGACACCGGGGAGCTGTTTTTT
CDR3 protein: CATSAGLSDTGELFF

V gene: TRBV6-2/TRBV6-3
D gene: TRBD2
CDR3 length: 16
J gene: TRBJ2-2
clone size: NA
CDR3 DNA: TGTGCCAGCAGTTACTCCGGGCGGGAGGCCACCGGGGAGCTGTTTTTT
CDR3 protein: CASSYSGREATGELFF

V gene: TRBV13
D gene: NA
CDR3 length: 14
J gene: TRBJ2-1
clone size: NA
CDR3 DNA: TGTGCCAGCAGCTCCCGGGACTTCACCCATGAGCAGTTCTTC
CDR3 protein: CASSSRDFTHEQFF

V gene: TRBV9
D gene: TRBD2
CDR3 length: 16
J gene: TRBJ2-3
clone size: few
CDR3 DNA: TGTGCCAGCAGCGTGGGGACTAGCGGAAGCCCAGGTACGCAGTATTTT
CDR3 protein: CASSVGTSGSPGTQYF

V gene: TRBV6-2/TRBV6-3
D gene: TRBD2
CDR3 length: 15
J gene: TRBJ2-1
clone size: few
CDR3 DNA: TGTGCCAGCAGTTACTTCGGGACTAGCGGTAATGAGCAGTTCTTC
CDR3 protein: CASSYFGTSGNEQFF

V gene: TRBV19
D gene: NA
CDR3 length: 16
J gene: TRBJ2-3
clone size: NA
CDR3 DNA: TGTGCCAGTAGTATAGGGTGGGCGGGGCGTACAGATACGCAGTATTTT
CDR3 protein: CASSIGWAGRTDTQYF

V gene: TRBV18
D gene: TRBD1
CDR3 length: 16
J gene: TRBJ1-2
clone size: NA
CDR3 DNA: TGTGCCAGCTCAACAGGGGGCGTAGCAACTAACTATGGCTACACCTTC
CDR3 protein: CASSTGGVATNYGYTF

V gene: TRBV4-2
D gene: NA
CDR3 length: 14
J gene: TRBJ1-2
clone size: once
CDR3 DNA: TGTGCCAGCAGCCAGCTACAGGGAACTGATGGCTACACCTTC
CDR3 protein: CASSQLQGTDGYTF

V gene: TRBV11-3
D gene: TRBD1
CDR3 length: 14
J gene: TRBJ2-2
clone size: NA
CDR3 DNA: TGTGCCAGCCGCCGGGACAGATACACCGGGGAGCTGTTTTTT
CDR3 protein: CASRRDRYTGELFF

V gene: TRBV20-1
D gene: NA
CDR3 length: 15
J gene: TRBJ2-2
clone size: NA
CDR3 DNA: TGCAGTGCTAGTCCGGGGGGCCGTGGCACCGGGGAGCTGTTTTTT
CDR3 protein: CSASPGGRGTGELFF

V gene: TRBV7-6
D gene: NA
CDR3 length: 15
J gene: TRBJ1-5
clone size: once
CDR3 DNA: TGTGCCAGCAGCTTGGGCAGGAACTTCAATCAGCCCCAGCATTTT
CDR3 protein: CASSLGRNFNQPQHF

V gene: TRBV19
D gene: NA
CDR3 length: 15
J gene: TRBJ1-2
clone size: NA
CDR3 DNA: TGTGCCAGTAGTATAGGCCCGGGAGCTAACTATGGCTACACCTTC
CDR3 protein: CASSIGPGANYGYTF

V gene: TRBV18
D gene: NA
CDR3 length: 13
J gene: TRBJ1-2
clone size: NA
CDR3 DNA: TGTGCCAGCTCACCAGAGCCAAACTATGGCTACACCTTC
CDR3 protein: CASSPEPNYGYTF

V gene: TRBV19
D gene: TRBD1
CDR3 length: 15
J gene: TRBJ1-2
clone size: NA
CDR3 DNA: TGTGCCAGTAGTATCGGGACAGGATCCAACTATGGCTACACCTTC
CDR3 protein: CASSIGTGSNYGYTF

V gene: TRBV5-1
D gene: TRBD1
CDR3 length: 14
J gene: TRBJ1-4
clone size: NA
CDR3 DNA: TGCGCCAGCAGCCCCGGGACAGGGAATGAAAAACTGTTTTTT
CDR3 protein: CASSPGTGNEKLFF

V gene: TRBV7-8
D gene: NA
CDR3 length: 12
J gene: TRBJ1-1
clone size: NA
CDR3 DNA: TGTGCCAGCAGCCCGCATGGCCCCGAAGCTTTCTTT
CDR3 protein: CASSPHGPEAFF

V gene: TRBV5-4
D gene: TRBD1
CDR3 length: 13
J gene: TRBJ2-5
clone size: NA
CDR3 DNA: TGTGCCAACACTGGACAGGGAGAAGAGACCCAGTACTTC
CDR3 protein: CANTGQGEETQYF

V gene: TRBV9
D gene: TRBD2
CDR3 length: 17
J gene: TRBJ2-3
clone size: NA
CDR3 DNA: TGTGCCAGCAGCGTCGGTCAGGGTAGCGGGACTGGGGATACGCAGTATTTT
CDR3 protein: CASSVGQGSGTGDTQYF

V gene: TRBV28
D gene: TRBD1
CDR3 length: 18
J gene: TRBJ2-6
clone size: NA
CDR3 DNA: TGTGCCAGCAACGACCAGGGGGCCTCATTCTCTGGGGCCAACGTCCTGACTTTC
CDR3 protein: CASNDQGASFSGANVLTF

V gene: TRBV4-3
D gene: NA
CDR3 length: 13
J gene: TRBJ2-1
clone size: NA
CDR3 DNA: TGCGCCAGCAGCCTACTCTCTGGTAATGAGCAGTTCTTC
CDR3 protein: CASSLLSGNEQFF

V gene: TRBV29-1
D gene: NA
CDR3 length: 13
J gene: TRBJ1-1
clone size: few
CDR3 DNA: TGCAGCGTTGGTCCTGGGGGAGGCACTGAAGCTTTCTTT
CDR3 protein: CSVGPGGGTEAFF

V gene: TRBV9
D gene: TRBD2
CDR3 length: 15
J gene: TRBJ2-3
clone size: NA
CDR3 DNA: TGTGCCAGCAGCGTAGGACTAGCGGGACAAGATACGCAGTATTTT
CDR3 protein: CASSVGLAGQDTQYF

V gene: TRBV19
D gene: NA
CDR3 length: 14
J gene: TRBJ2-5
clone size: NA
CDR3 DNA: TGTGCCAGTAGTCCGCAAGCCACAGGGGAGACCCAGTACTTC
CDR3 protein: CASSPQATGETQYF

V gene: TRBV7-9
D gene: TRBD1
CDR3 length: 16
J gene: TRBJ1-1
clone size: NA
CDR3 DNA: TGTGCCAGCAGCTTATACGGGGCAGGGGGCATCGCTGAAGCTTTCTTT
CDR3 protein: CASSLYGAGGIAEAFF

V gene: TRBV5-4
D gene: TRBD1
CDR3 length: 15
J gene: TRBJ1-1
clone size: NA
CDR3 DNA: TGTGCCAGCAGCTCTACAGGGGCCTTGAACACTGAAGCTTTCTTT
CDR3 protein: CASSSTGALNTEAFF

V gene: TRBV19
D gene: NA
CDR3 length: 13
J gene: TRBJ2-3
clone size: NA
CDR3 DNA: TGTGCCAGTAGTAGAGAACTCGCAGATACGCAGTATTTT
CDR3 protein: CASSRELADTQYF

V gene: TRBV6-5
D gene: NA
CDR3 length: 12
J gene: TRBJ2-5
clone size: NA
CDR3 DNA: TGTGCCAGCAGTTTGGGCCTGGGGACCCAGTACTTC
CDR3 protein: CASSLGLGTQYF

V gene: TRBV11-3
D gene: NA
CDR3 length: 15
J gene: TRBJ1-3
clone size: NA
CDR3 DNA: TGTGCCAGCAGCTTAGATCACGGGGCTGGAAACACCATATATTTT
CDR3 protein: CASSLDHGAGNTIYF

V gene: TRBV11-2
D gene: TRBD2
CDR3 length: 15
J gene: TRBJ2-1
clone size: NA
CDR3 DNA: TGTGCCAGCAGCCCTCCCCGGGGGGCCTACAATGAGCAGTTCTTC
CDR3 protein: CASSPPRGAYNEQFF

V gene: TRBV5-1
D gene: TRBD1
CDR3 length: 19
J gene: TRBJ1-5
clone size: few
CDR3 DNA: TGCGCCAGCAGCTTGGAAGTAAGGTCGGGGACAGGGTTAAATCAGCCCCAGCATTTT
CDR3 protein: CASSLEVRSGTGLNQPQHF

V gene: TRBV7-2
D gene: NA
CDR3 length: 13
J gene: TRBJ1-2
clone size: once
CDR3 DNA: TGTGCCAGCAGCTTAGCCCCAGGTCATGGCTACACCTTC
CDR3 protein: CASSLAPGHGYTF

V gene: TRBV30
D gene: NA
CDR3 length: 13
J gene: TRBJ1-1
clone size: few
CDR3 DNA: TGTGCCTGGACGCTATGGTCCTCGGCTGAAGCTTTCTTT
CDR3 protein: CAWTLWSSAEAFF

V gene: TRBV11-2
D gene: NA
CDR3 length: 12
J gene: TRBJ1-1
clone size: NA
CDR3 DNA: TGTGCCAGCAGCGCGACAGAGCTTGAGGCTTTCTTT
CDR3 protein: CASSATELEAFF

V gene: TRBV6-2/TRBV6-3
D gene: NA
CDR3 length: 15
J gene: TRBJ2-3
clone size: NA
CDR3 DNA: TGTGCCAGCAGCAGACGGGGGGACAAATCAGATACGCAGTATTTT
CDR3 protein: CASSRRGDKSDTQYF

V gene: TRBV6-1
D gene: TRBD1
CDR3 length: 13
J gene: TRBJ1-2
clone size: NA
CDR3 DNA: TGTGCCAGCAGCGACAGGGGGCCCTATGGCTACACCTTC
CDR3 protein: CASSDRGPYGYTF

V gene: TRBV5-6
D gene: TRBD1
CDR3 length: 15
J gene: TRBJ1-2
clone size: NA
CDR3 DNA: TGTGCCAGCAGCGGGGGGACAGGTCATAACTATGGCTACACCTTC
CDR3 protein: CASSGGTGHNYGYTF

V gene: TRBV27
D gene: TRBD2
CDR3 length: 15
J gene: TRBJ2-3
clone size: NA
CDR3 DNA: TGTGCCAGCAGTCCAGAAAGACTAGCGGGGAGTACGCAGTATTTT
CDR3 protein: CASSPERLAGSTQYF

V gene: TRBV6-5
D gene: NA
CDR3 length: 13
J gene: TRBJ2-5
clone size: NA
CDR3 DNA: TGTGCCAGCAGTAGAGAGTACCAAGAGACCCAGTACTTC
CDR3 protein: CASSREYQETQYF

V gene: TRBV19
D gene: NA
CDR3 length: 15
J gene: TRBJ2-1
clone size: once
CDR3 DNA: TGTGCCAGTAGTATTCAGGGTTTATCCTACAATGAGCAGTTCTTC
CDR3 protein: CASSIQGLSYNEQFF

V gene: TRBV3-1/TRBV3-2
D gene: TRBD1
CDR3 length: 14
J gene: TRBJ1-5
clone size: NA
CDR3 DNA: TGTGCCAGCAGCCTTGGGACAGGCAATCAGCCCCAGCATTTT
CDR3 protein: CASSLGTGNQPQHF

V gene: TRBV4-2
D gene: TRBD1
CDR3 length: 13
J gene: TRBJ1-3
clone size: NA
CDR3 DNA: TGTGCCAGCAGCAGACAGGGAGGAAACACCATATATTTT
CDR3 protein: CASSRQGGNTIYF